This passage covers 32 T cell receptor beta chains from one sample sequenced in a study of cytomegalovirus exposure and HLA in healthy donors. The primer mix had 60 Vbeta and 13 Jbeta primers. The assay was immunoSEQ multiplex PCR, and TCRdb's table has in-frame clones only and misses some. The table lists roughly 110,000 clones, about 79% of them singletons, with nearly 2.5% in the top ten. Input material: PBMCs. These receptors came from a woman under 30 in good health and CMV-seronegative.

The V gene is TRBV18, the J gene TRBJ1-1; D perhaps matches TRBD1 (5 bases). V was clipped by 4 bases and J by 1 base, with 13 bases between them. There are 15 residues in the CDR3. Germline CDR1 is KGHSH and CDR2 is LQKENI. The CDR3 is CASSRTGQGNTEAFF. The CDR3 DNA follows: TGTGCCAGCTCACGGACCGGCCAGGGGAACACTGAAGCTTTCTTT.

This chain uses TRBV2 with TRBJ2-5; TRBD2 might be the D (6 bases). The CDR3 sequence is 15 residues long. With 3 bases removed from V and 5 bases from J, the gap between germline ends came to 16 bases. Germline V gene lookup returns CDR1 SNHLY and CDR2 FYNNEI. The CDR3 is CASSEAGFFMETQYF. As DNA, the CDR3 is TGTGCCAGCAGTGAGGCGGGGTTTTTTATGGAGACCCAGTACTTC.

This clone was detected a few times. The chain employs TRBV4-2 and TRBJ2-1, with D possibly matching TRBD2 (7 bases). This CDR3 is built from 14 residues. Looked up from germline, CDR1 is LGHNA and CDR2 is YNFKEQ. V lost 1 base and J lost 7, with 11 bases in between. CDR3 sequence: CASSQAGGGNEQFF. CDR3 sequence (DNA): TGTGCCAGCAGCCAAGCGGGGGGCGGGAATGAGCAGTTCTTC.

The gene calls are TRBV5-1 and TRBJ1-1; 10 positions agree with TRBD1. CDR1 is SGHRS, CDR2 YFSETQ, per germline. With 4 bases clipped from V and 4 bases from J, the junction kept 13 bases outside the gene matches. The CDR3 is 17 residues long. In DNA, the CDR3 is TGCGCCAGCAGCGTCTTCCGGGACAGGGGTATGGGCACTGAAGCTTTCTTT. Translating gives CASSVFRDRGMGTEAFF.

This rearrangement joins TRBV11-2 to TRBJ2-5, with 7 nucleotides matching TRBD2. Germline loops: CDR1 SGHAT, CDR2 FQNNGV. Germline trimming cut 0 bases from V and 6 bases from J; bases unmatched to any gene: 10. The CDR3 runs 16 residues. DNA of the CDR3: TGTGCCAGCAGCTTAGAGTTCGGCGGGAGTAAGAAGACCCAGTACTTC. This codes for CASSLEFGGSKKTQYF.

The chain joins TRBV7-2 to TRBJ2-7, with 11 bases lining up with TRBD2. With V trimmed by 3 bases and J by 2 bases, 9 bases remained unmatched. Germline CDR1 SGHTA, CDR2 FQGNSA. This CDR3 is built from 17 residues. The CDR3 region has the DNA TGTGCCAGCAGCTTTCGCCTAGCGGGAGGCGAGACCTACGAGCAGTACTTC. Translating gives CASSFRLAGGETYEQYF.

The chain joins TRBV7-9 to TRBJ1-5; D ambiguous. The germline V gene encodes CDR1 SEHNR and CDR2 FQNEAQ (reference sequence). The V end lost 5 bases, the J end lost 6 bases, and 17 bases lay between the germline ends. The length of the CDR3 is 15 residues. CDR3: CASSLTSTRGQPQHF. The CDR3 DNA is TGTGCCAGCAGCCTTACATCAACTCGGGGTCAGCCCCAGCATTTT. Together with reference TRBV7-9 and TRBJ1-5, the CDR3 gives the full variable domain: DTGVSQNPRHKITKRGQNVTFRCDPISEHNRLYWYRQTLGQGPEFLTYFQNEAQLEKSRLLSDRFSAERPKGSFSTLEIQRTEQGDSAMYLCASSLTSTRGQPQHFGDGTRLSIL.

In its sample, this clone was seen once. The chain has TRBV15 and TRBJ2-3; 7 nucleotides agree with TRBD2. Trimming cost V 0 bases and J 2 bases; bases outside gene matches: 5. CDR1 and CDR2 (germline): LNHNV, YYDKDF (reference sequence). The CDR3 has 16 residues. The CDR3 protein is CATSRDQLAATDTQYF. CDR3 nucleotide sequence: TGTGCCACCAGCAGAGATCAGCTAGCGGCCACAGATACGCAGTATTTT.

This clone was found once. The J gene is TRBJ2-2, the V gene TRBV19; 7 nucleotides line up with TRBD1. This CDR3 has 13 residues. Germline V gene data show CDR1 as LNHDA and CDR2 as SQIVND (reference sequence). Trimming cost V 6 bases and J 4 bases; bases outside gene matches: 2. The CDR3: CASRGGRTGELFF. DNA of the CDR3: TGTGCCAGTAGAGGGGGCCGCACCGGGGAGCTGTTTTTT.

The chain uses TRBV7-2 and TRBJ2-3; 8 bases are shared with TRBD1. J lost 5 bases, V lost 0 bases, and 10 bases had no gene match. This CDR3 region has 17 residues. Germline CDR1 and CDR2: SGHTA and FQGNSA. Here the CDR3 reads CASSLALGQGDIDTQYF. DNA of the CDR3: TGTGCCAGCAGCTTAGCGCTCGGACAGGGTGATATAGATACGCAGTATTTT.

The chain joins TRBV27 to TRBJ2-1, with D possibly being TRBD1 (6 bases). The CDR3 has 13 residues. V was clipped by 6 bases and J by 3 bases, with 9 bases between them. CDR1 and CDR2 (germline): MNHEY, SMNVEV (reference sequence). For the CDR3, the DNA is TGTGCCAGCAGAGGGACATACTACAATGAGCAGTTCTTC. Its translation is CASRGTYYNEQFF.

The chain uses TRBV21-1 and TRBJ2-7; whether TRBD2, the table's D call, matches the DNA was not checked. TRBV21-1 corresponds to a pseudogene. The CDR3 totals 15 residues. CDR3 coding DNA: TGTGCCAGCAGCAAAGAAAGGTCTAGCTCCTACGAGCAGTACTTC. This encodes CASSKERSSSYEQYF.

The rearrangement uses TRBV10-3 and TRBJ1-1; no firm D call. Germline-derived CDR1 and CDR2 are ENHRY and SYGVKD. Trimming removed 4 bases at V and 4 bases at J, with 4 bases between. This CDR3 is 11 amino acids long. As DNA, the CDR3 is TGTGCCATCAGTGGCAGCACTGAAGCTTTCTTT. This encodes CAISGSTEAFF.

The chain employs TRBV6-1 and TRBJ1-2; D gene unclear. CDR3 length equals 13 residues. The germline V and J ends were trimmed by 3 bases and 5 bases, with 10 bases remaining between them. Per germline, CDR1 MNHNS and CDR2 SASEGT. The CDR3 here is CASSDATEYGYTF. For the CDR3, the DNA is TGTGCCAGCAGTGACGCGACGGAGTATGGCTACACCTTC.

The rearrangement joins TRBV19 to TRBJ1-3, with D unclear. V gave up 3 bases and J gave up 0 bases, with 6 bases separating them. The CDR3 loop spans 14 amino acids. Germline V gene data show CDR1 as LNHDA and CDR2 as SQIVND (reference sequence). CDR3 in amino acids: CASSIGPSGNTIYF. Written as DNA, the CDR3 is TGTGCCAGTAGTATCGGTCCCTCTGGAAACACCATATATTTT.

This clone was counted a few times. The chain recombines TRBV4-3 with TRBJ1-1; 8 bases are shared with TRBD1. The V and J ends lost 2 bases and 1 base, in that order; junction bases with no gene match: 3. There are 15 residues in the CDR3. Germline V gene data show CDR1 as LGHNA and CDR2 as YSLEER. CDR3 protein: CASSQLRGPNTEAFF. CDR3 DNA: TGCGCCAGCAGCCAACTCAGGGGGCCGAACACTGAAGCTTTCTTT.

The J gene is TRBJ1-1, the V gene TRBV27, with D uncertain. Germline CDR1 MNHEY, CDR2 SMNVEV (reference sequence). The CDR3 length is 11 residues. Trimming stripped 3 bases from V and 4 bases from J, with 3 bases between. CDR3 nucleotides: TGTGCCAGCAGTTTCGGCACTGAAGCTTTCTTT. This translates into CASSFGTEAFF.

This sequence joins TRBV7-2 and TRBJ2-5; a weak D match, TRBD2 (5 bases). V lost 5 bases and J 1 base, leaving 11 bases between the germline ends. CDR3 length equals 14 residues. Germline loops: CDR1 SGHTA, CDR2 FQGNSA. DNA for the CDR3: TGTGCCAGCAGCGACGGACTGGTCCAAGAGACCCAGTACTTC. As protein: CASSDGLVQETQYF.

The chain is built from TRBV30 and TRBJ1-1, with D maybe TRBD1 (6 bases). V shed 7 bases and J shed 11 bases, with 23 bases lying between them. This CDR3 is built from 13 residues. From germline, CDR1 is GTSNPN and CDR2 SVGIG (reference sequence). CDR3 loop: CALTQNRVWKAFF. The CDR3 DNA reads as TGTGCCTTAACTCAAAACAGGGTTTGGAAGGCTTTCTTT.

The chain is built from TRBV28 and TRBJ2-3; TRBD2 agrees at 12 bases. Trimming took 6 bases from V and 6 from J; bases not matched to a gene: 7. Germline V gene data show CDR1 as MDHEN and CDR2 as SYDVKM. The CDR3 sequence is 15 residues long. This CDR3 reads CASRGWTSGDDTQYF. DNA of the CDR3: TGTGCCAGCAGGGGTTGGACTAGCGGGGATGATACGCAGTATTTT.

V is TRBV28 and J is TRBJ2-1, with a weak D call TRBD1 (5 bases). Germline V lookup: CDR1 MDHEN, CDR2 SYDVKM. Trimming took 2 bases from V and 8 from J, leaving 13 bases between them. CDR3 length: 14 amino acids. The CDR3 nucleotides read TGTGCCAGCAGTTTAAGGCAGGGTAAGGATGAGCAGTTCTTC. The encoded protein is CASSLRQGKDEQFF.

CDR3 loop: CSVEDQGTYNEQFF. The CDR3 coding sequence is TGCAGCGTTGAAGATCAGGGAACCTACAATGAGCAGTTCTTC. The chain is built from TRBV29-1 and TRBJ2-1, with TRBD1 as a possible D gene (5 bases). The V end was cut by 0 bases, the J end by 2 bases, with 8 bases between. The CDR3 has 14 amino acids. CDR1 and CDR2 from the germline V gene are SQVTM and ANQGSEA.

This clone was seen once. The V gene is TRBV30, the J gene TRBJ1-5, with a tentative D call TRBD1 (5 bases). There are 13 residues in the CDR3. The germline V gene has CDR1 GTSNPN and CDR2 SVGIG (reference sequence). V was cut by 0 bases and J by 4 bases, with 7 bases left in between. The DNA for the CDR3 is TGTGCCTGGAGTGTAGGGGTGAATCAGCCCCAGCATTTT. Its translation: CAWSVGVNQPQHF.

The chain uses TRBV5-1 and TRBJ1-5; 8 bases are shared with TRBD1. CDR1 is SGHRS, CDR2 YFSETQ, per germline. Germline trimming cut 4 bases from V and 1 base from J; bases unmatched to any gene: 13. The CDR3 consists of 18 residues. CDR3 DNA: TGCGCCAGCAGCCCGGGGGGACAGGAAGTTATAAGCAATCAGCCCCAGCATTTT. Translating gives CASSPGGQEVISNQPQHF.

As for this clone: At one of its ends the junction is not consistent with the germline gene, which may arise from a read error. V gene TRBV11-2 combines with J gene TRBJ1-1; D might be TRBD1 (6 bases). This CDR3 is built from 12 residues. The V gene's germline CDR1 is SGHAT and CDR2 FQNNGV. The CDR3, as DNA: TGTGCCAGCAGCAATGGGGGCCCCTTACGAGGCTTT. Translating gives CASSNGGPLRGF.

The chain joins TRBV18 to TRBJ2-7; tentatively, D is TRBD2 (5 bases). The CDR3 extends over 13 amino acids. In germline, CDR1 is KGHSH, CDR2 LQKENI. V was pared by 6 bases and J by 4 bases, with 13 bases between. This CDR3 reads CASSLKSGYEQYF. CDR3 bases: TGTGCCAGCTCTCTCAAGAGCGGATACGAGCAGTACTTC.

This rearrangement joins TRBV27 to TRBJ1-2; D uncertain. The CDR3 totals 14 residues. From germline, CDR1 is MNHEY and CDR2 SMNVEV (reference sequence). With 2 bases removed from V and 4 bases from J, the gap between germline ends came to 11 bases. The DNA for the CDR3 is TGTGCCAGCAGTTTAGACACCACTTTCTATGGCTACACCTTC. This sequence encodes CASSLDTTFYGYTF.

The chain recombines TRBV14 with TRBJ2-1; 8 nucleotides match TRBD2. Trimming at V came to 6 bases and at J to 5 bases, leaving 9 bases not matched to a gene. The germline V gene has CDR1 SGHDN and CDR2 FVKESK. The CDR3 covers 15 residues. The DNA for the CDR3 is TGTGCCAGCAGTTATTCGGGGGGGCCAAACAATGAGCAGTTCTTC. It codes for CASSYSGGPNNEQFF.

The chain joins TRBV7-9 to TRBJ2-5; 7 nucleotides agree with TRBD1. Germline V gene data show CDR1 as SEHNR and CDR2 as FQNEAQ (reference sequence). The CDR3 runs 15 residues. The junction had 4 bases not matched to a gene; V was cut back by 3 bases and J by 0 bases. Here the CDR3 reads CASSFPQGDQETQYF. In DNA form, the CDR3 reads TGTGCCAGCAGCTTTCCCCAGGGGGACCAAGAGACCCAGTACTTC.

This chain uses TRBV4-1 with TRBJ1-1; TRBD1 matches at 8 bases. CDR3 size: 13 residues. Germline V gene lookup returns CDR1 MGHRA and CDR2 YSYEKL. Unmatched junction bases numbered 0, after V lost 5 bases and J lost 1 base. The CDR3: CASSTGGNTEAFF. The CDR3 region has the DNA TGCGCCAGCAGCACAGGGGGGAACACTGAAGCTTTCTTT.

Of note for this clone: The sample has other DNA sequences that encode this CDR3 too. V is TRBV25-1 and J is TRBJ2-7; possible D gene TRBD1, 5 bases. This CDR3 has 13 residues. Germline loops: CDR1 MGHDK, CDR2 SYGVNS. Trimming took off 3 bases at V and 6 bases at J, with 12 bases between the two ends. Here the CDR3 reads CASSDRTDSEQYF. The CDR3 DNA is TGTGCCAGCAGTGACCGAACAGACAGCGAGCAGTACTTC.

This clone was observed a single time. The chain uses TRBV19 and TRBJ1-2; 10 bases are a match to TRBD1. The germline V gene encodes CDR1 LNHDA and CDR2 SQIVND (reference sequence). V was clipped by 7 bases and J by 7 bases; unmatched bases: 6. The CDR3 is 13 residues long. Written as DNA, the CDR3 is TGTGCCAGTACCTCAAGACAGGGGGCTGGCTACACCTTC. Encoded protein: CASTSRQGAGYTF.